The 21 T cell receptor beta chains reported below all come from one sample, sequenced in a study of T cell changes during pregnancy in multiple sclerosis. Libraries were prepared by immunoSEQ multiplex PCR; TCRdb keeps only in-frame clonotypes and omits some of them. This table holds about 38,000 clones, 75% to 95% found once. Source: CD8+ T cells from peripheral blood mononuclear cells, taken after pregnancy. The receptors stem from a female donor with multiple sclerosis, enrolled in a pregnancy study.

J is TRBJ1-2 and V is TRBV25-1; tentatively, D is TRBD1 (5 bases). Germline CDR1 and CDR2: MGHDK and SYGVNS. CDR3 length: 13 residues. The ends were cut back, 3 bases at V and 4 bases at J, with 9 bases in the middle. The CDR3 region is CASSEGRGYGYTF. CDR3 DNA sequence: TGTGCCAGCAGTGAGGGGCGCGGCTATGGCTACACCTTC.

This chain joins TRBV19 and TRBJ1-2; D is perhaps TRBD1 (5 bases). V was trimmed by 2 bases and J by 6 bases, leaving 13 bases between them. This CDR3 is 14 amino acids long. Germline CDR1 LNHDA, CDR2 SQIVND (reference sequence). CDR3 protein: CASSITKGRNGYTF. The CDR3 nucleotides are TGTGCCAGTAGTATAACTAAGGGGCGAAATGGCTACACCTTC.

This clone was seen only once. This rearrangement joins TRBV7-9 to TRBJ1-1, with 10 positions matching TRBD1. The CDR3 is 16 residues long. The J segment lost 4 bases and the V segment lost 3 bases, leaving 8 bases of the junction unmatched. Germline CDR1 and CDR2: SEHNR and FQNEAQ (reference sequence). CDR3 protein: CASSFRDRGRGTEAFF. As DNA, the CDR3 is TGTGCCAGCAGCTTCCGGGACAGGGGAAGGGGCACTGAAGCTTTCTTT.

The chain carries TRBV27 and TRBJ1-2; 8 bases match TRBD1. Germline loops: CDR1 MNHEY, CDR2 SMNVEV (reference sequence). After removal of 3 bases from V and 8 bases from J, the junction contained 5 bases not matched to a gene. There are 13 residues in the CDR3. The CDR3 spells CASSFSGGGGYTF. The CDR3 nucleotides read TGTGCCAGCAGTTTCTCAGGGGGCGGGGGCTACACCTTC.

This clone occurred once. The V call is TRBV18, the J call TRBJ2-3; 8 nucleotides agree with TRBD1. Germline trimming cut 0 bases from V and 3 bases from J; bases unmatched to any gene: 2. Germline CDR1 and CDR2: KGHSH and LQKENI. This CDR3 spans 15 amino acids. CDR3 in amino acids: CASSPPDRGTDTQYF. CDR3 DNA sequence: TGTGCCAGCTCACCACCAGACAGGGGAACAGATACGCAGTATTTT.

The chain uses TRBV28 and TRBJ2-7; 8 bases are shared with TRBD1. The germline gives CDR1 MDHEN, CDR2 SYDVKM. The CDR3 extends over 14 amino acids. V shed 3 bases, J shed 5 bases, and the junction held 6 bases outside the gene matches. CDR3 nucleotides: TGTGCCAGCAGTTTGGTCAGGGGGCCCCACGAGCAGTACTTC. Amino acids: CASSLVRGPHEQYF.

The chain links TRBV9 to TRBJ2-3, with D possibly matching TRBD2 (6 bases). V lost 5 bases to trimming and J lost 4 bases, with 20 bases between them. The germline CDR1 and CDR2 sequences are SGDLS and YYNGEE. The CDR3 spans 16 residues. DNA of the CDR3: TGTGCCAGCAGTGATGGCCTACGACTAGTGTCAGATACGCAGTATTTT. It yields the protein CASSDGLRLVSDTQYF.

The chain recombines TRBV2 with TRBJ1-1; no reliable D call. The CDR3 sequence is 12 residues long. Germline CDR1 SNHLY, CDR2 FYNNEI. V was shortened by 4 bases and J by 9 bases, with 12 bases between the two germline ends. The CDR3 sequence is CASSVRELKAFF. In DNA, the CDR3 is TGTGCCAGCAGTGTTCGAGAGCTTAAAGCTTTCTTT. The whole variable domain, filled in from reference TRBV2 and TRBJ1-1, reads EPEVTQTPSHQVTQMGQEVILRCVPISNHLYFYWYRQILGQKVEFLVSFYNNEISEKSEIFDDQFSVERPDGSNFTLKIRSTKLEDSAMYFCASSVRELKAFFGQGTRLTVV.

This clone counts as medium-sized. V usage is TRBV6-4 and J usage is TRBJ2-1, with D possibly TRBD1 on 6 matching bases. V gave up 0 bases and J gave up 3 bases, with 9 bases separating them. The CDR3 length is 15 residues. Germline CDR1 and CDR2: MRHNA and SNTAGT. CDR3 loop: CASSDSSQGYNEQFF. CDR3 nucleotide sequence: TGTGCCAGCAGTGACTCCTCACAGGGCTACAATGAGCAGTTCTTC.

The V and J genes are TRBV5-6 and TRBJ2-3; 11 nucleotides align to TRBD2. Per germline, CDR1 SGHDT and CDR2 YYEEEE. After removal of 4 bases from V and 2 bases from J, the junction contained 3 bases not matched to a gene. The CDR3 runs to 15 residues. The CDR3 nucleotides are TGTGCCAGCAGCGGGACTAGCGGACCCACAGATACGCAGTATTTT. It specifies CASSGTSGPTDTQYF.

The genes are TRBV7-9 and TRBJ2-7; 7 positions match TRBD2. Germline-derived CDR1 and CDR2 are SEHNR and FQNEAQ (reference sequence). The CDR3 totals 14 residues. The J segment lost 2 bases and the V segment lost 8 bases, leaving 9 bases of the junction unmatched. CDR3: CASRGDPETYEQYF. The DNA of the CDR3 is TGTGCCAGCCGGGGGGACCCCGAGACCTACGAGCAGTACTTC.

The genes are TRBV5-1 and TRBJ2-7, with a possible D match to TRBD1 (5 bases). V dropped 0 bases and J dropped 2 bases, with 9 bases sitting between them. The CDR3 spans 14 residues. Germline values: CDR1 SGHRS, CDR2 YFSETQ. CDR3 bases: TGCGCCAGCAGCTTGGAAGGGGCCCCCTACGAGCAGTACTTC. It translates to CASSLEGAPYEQYF.

The V and J genes are TRBV6-5 and TRBJ2-5; maybe TRBD2 (7 bases). Trimming shortened V by 1 base and J by 5 bases, and 17 bases separated the two germline ends. The CDR3 consists of 16 residues. The germline CDR1 and CDR2 sequences are MNHEY and SVGAGI. The CDR3 sequence is CASSYFGLETGETQYF. Here the CDR3 DNA reads TGTGCCAGCAGTTACTTCGGACTAGAAACAGGGGAGACCCAGTACTTC.

The gene calls are TRBV10-3 and TRBJ2-1; a possible D gene is TRBD2 (6 bases). The CDR3 has 16 amino acids. Germline V gives CDR1 ENHRY, CDR2 SYGVKD. Trimming took 0 bases from V and 4 from J, leaving 13 bases between them. The CDR3 spells CAISESEGERYNEQFF. For the CDR3, the DNA is TGTGCCATCAGTGAGTCGGAGGGTGAGAGGTACAATGAGCAGTTCTTC.

The genes are TRBV29-1 and TRBJ2-1, with 7 bases identical to TRBD1. J lost 12 bases, V lost 6 bases, and 14 bases had no gene match. CDR3 length: 13 amino acids. Germline V gene data show CDR1 as SQVTM and CDR2 as ANQGSEA. The CDR3 DNA reads as TGCAGCGTGGCGCGAGACAGGGTAAGGGGGCAGTTCTTC. As protein: CSVARDRVRGQFF.

The V gene is TRBV6-1, the J gene TRBJ1-1; D not resolved. V shed 7 bases and J shed 0 bases, with 12 bases lying between them. The CDR3 has 14 amino acids. CDR1 is MNHNS and CDR2 is SASEGT in the germline V gene. CDR3 DNA sequence: TGTGCCAGCACCGAACGGAGATTGAACACTGAAGCTTTCTTT. This codes for CASTERRLNTEAFF.

The chain carries TRBV9 and TRBJ2-2, with 7 bases lining up with TRBD1. The germline CDR1 and CDR2 sequences are SGDLS and YYNGEE. There are 16 residues in the CDR3. The V gene end was trimmed by 4 bases and the J gene end by 0 bases; junction bases not matched to a gene: 6. CDR3 loop: CASSPRQGSNTGELFF. DNA for the CDR3: TGTGCCAGCAGCCCCCGACAGGGCTCGAACACCGGGGAGCTGTTTTTT.

V is TRBV27 and J is TRBJ2-1, with D tentatively TRBD2 (5 bases). The CDR3 covers 15 residues. CDR1 is MNHEY and CDR2 is SMNVEV in the germline V gene (reference sequence). Trimming removed 7 bases at V and 2 bases at J, with 15 bases between. The CDR3 DNA is TGTGCCAGCACTCTAAGAGGGCCAACCTACAATGAGCAGTTCTTC. This encodes CASTLRGPTYNEQFF.

The chain employs TRBV5-3 and TRBJ1-5; D call uncertain. Being an ORF, TRBV5-3 has a function that is uncertain. V lost 6 bases and J 8 bases, leaving 18 bases between the germline ends. The CDR3 is 14 amino acids. For the CDR3, the DNA is TGTGCCAGAACCACTTCGGAGCTTCAGAAGCCCCAGCATTTT. Translating gives CARTTSELQKPQHF.

V usage is TRBV30 and J usage is TRBJ1-6; 7 bases are shared with TRBD1. The germline V gene encodes CDR1 GTSNPN and CDR2 SVGIG (reference sequence). CDR3 length: 14 residues. V was clipped by 0 bases and J by 7 bases; unmatched bases: 3. The CDR3 DNA is TGTGCCTGGAGTGTGGGACAGTCAAATTCACCCCTCCACTTT. Residues: CAWSVGQSNSPLHF.

The DNA for the CDR3 is TGTGCCAGCTCACCGTCAACAGGACAGGGAATCTACACCTTC. It codes for CASSPSTGQGIYTF. The chain combines TRBV18 with TRBJ1-2; TRBD1 agrees at 8 bases. The CDR3 has 14 residues. The V segment lost 3 bases and the J segment 10 bases; nucleotides outside the gene matches: 10. Germline values: CDR1 KGHSH, CDR2 LQKENI.